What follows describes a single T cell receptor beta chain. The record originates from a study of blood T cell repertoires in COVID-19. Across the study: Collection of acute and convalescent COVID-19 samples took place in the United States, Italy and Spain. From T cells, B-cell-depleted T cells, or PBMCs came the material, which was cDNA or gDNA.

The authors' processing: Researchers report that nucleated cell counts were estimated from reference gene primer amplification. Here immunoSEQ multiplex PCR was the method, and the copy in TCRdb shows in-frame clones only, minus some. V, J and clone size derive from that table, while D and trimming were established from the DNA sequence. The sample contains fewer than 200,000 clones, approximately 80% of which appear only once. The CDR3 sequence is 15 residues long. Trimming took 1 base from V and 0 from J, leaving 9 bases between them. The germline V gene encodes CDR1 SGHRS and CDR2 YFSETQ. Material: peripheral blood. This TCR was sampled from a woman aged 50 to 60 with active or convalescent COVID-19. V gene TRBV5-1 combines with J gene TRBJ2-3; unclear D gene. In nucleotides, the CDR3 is TGCGCCAGCAGCTTGAGGCAGGCTAGCACAGATACGCAGTATTTT. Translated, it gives CASSLRQASTDTQYF.